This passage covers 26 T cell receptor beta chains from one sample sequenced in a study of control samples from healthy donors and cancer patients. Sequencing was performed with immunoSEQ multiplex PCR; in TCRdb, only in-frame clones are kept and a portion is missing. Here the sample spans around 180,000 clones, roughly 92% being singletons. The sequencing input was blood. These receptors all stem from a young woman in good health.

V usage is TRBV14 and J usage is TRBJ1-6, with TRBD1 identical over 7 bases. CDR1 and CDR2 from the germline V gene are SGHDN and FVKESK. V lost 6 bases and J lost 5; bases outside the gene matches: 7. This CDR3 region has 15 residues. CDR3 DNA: TGTGCCAGCAGGAAACAGGGGATAAATAATTCACCCCTCCACTTT. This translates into CASRKQGINNSPLHF. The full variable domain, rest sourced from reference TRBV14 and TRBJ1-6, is EAGVTQFPSHSVIEKGQTVTLRCDPISGHDNLYWYRRVMGKEIKFLLHFVKESKQDESGMPNNRFLAERTGGTYSTLKVQPAELEDSGVYFCASRKQGINNSPLHFGNGTRLTVT.

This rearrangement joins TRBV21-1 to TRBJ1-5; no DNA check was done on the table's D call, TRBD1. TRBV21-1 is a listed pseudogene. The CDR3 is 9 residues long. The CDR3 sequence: CASSWPQHF. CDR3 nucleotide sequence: TGTGCCAGCTCATGGCCCCAGCATTTT.

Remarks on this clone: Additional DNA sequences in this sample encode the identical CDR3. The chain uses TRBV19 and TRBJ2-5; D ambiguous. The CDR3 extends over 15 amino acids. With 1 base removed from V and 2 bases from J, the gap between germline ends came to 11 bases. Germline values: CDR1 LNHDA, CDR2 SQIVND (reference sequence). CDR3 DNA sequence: TGTGCCAGTAGTATAGCGGGTGCAGGTCAAGAGACCCAGTACTTC. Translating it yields CASSIAGAGQETQYF.

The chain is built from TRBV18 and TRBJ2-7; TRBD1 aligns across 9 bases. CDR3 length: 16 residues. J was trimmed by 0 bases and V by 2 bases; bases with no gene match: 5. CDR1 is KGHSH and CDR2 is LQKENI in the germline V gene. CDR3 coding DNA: TGTGCCAGCTCACCATCCGGGACAGGGAGCTCCTACGAGCAGTACTTC. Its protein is CASSPSGTGSSYEQYF. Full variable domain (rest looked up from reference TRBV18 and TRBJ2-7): NAGVMQNPRHLVRRRGQEARLRCSPMKGHSHVYWYRQLPEEGLKFMVYLQKENIIDESGMPKERFSAEFPKEGPSILRIQQVVRGDSAAYFCASSPSGTGSSYEQYFGPGTRLTVT.

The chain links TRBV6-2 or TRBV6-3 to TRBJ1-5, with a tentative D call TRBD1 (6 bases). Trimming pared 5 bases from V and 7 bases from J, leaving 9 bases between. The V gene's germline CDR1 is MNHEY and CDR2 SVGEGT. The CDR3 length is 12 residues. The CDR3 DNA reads TGTGCCAGCAGTATACAGGGACAGCCCCAGCATTTT. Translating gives CASSIQGQPQHF.

CDR3 nucleotides: TGTGCCAGCAGCTCCCGGGCCGAGGGGGATACGCAGTATTTT. This gives the protein CASSSRAEGDTQYF. V gene TRBV7-2 combines with J gene TRBJ2-3; D may match TRBD1 or TRBD2 (5 bases each). V dropped 4 bases and J dropped 6 bases, with 14 bases sitting between them. Germline values: CDR1 SGHTA, CDR2 FQGNSA. The length of the CDR3 is 14 residues. Looking up the rest from reference TRBV7-2 and TRBJ2-3 gives the full variable domain: GAGVSQSPSNKVTEKGKDVELRCDPISGHTALYWYRQSLGQGLEFLIYFQGNSAPDKSGLPSDRFSAERTGGSVSTLTIQRTQQEDSAVYLCASSSRAEGDTQYFGPGTRLTVL.

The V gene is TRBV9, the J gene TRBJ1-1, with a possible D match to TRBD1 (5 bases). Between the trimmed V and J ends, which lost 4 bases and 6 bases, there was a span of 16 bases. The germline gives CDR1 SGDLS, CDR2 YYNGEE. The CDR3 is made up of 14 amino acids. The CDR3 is CASSPPPSGAEAFF. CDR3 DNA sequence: TGTGCCAGCAGCCCCCCACCGTCGGGGGCTGAAGCTTTCTTT.

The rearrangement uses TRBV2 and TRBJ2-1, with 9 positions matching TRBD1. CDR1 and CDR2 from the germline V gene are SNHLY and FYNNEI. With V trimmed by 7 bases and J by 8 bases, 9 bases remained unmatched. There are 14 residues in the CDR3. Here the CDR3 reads CASKAGTGRHEQFF. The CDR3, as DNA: TGTGCCAGCAAAGCCGGGACAGGGAGACATGAGCAGTTCTTC.

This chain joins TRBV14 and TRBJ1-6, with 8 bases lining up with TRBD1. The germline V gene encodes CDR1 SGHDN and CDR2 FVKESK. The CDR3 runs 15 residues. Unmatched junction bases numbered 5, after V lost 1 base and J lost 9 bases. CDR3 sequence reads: CASSQGQGLGSPLHF. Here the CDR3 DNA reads TGTGCCAGCAGCCAAGGACAGGGGTTGGGTTCACCCCTCCACTTT.

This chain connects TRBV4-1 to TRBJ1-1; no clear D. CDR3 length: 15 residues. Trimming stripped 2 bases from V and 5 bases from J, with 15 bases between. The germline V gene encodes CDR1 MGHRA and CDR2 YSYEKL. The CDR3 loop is CASSQKFMSGTEAFF. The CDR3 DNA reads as TGCGCCAGCAGCCAAAAGTTTATGTCGGGGACTGAAGCTTTCTTT.

This CDR3 is CASSLTGNPLINEKLFF. CDR3 coding DNA: TGTGCCAGCAGTCTGACAGGCAACCCCCTTATTAATGAAAAACTGTTTTTT. The chain uses TRBV27 and TRBJ1-4; TRBD1 is a possible D gene (6 bases). V was clipped by 5 bases and J by 4 bases, with 20 bases between them. The CDR3 loop spans 17 amino acids. Germline V CDR1 and CDR2: MNHEY, SMNVEV (reference sequence).

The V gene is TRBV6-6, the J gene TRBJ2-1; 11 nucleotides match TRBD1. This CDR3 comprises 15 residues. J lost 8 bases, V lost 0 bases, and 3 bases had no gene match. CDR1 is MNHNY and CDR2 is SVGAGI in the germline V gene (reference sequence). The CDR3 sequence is CASSYSWDRGDEQFF. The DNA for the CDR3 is TGTGCCAGCAGTTACTCGTGGGACAGGGGGGATGAGCAGTTCTTC.

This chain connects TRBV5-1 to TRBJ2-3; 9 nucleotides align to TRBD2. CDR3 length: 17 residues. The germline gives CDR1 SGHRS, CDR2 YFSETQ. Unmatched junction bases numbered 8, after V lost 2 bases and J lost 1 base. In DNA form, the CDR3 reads TGCGCCAGCAGCTTTTCGGTAGCGGGAGCTGGCACAGATACGCAGTATTTT. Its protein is CASSFSVAGAGTDTQYF.

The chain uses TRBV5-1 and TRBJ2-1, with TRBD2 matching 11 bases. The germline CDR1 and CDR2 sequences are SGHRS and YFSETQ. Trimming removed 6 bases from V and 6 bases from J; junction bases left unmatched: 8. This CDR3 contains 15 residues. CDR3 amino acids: CASTPIAGGPNEQFF. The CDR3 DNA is TGCGCCAGCACCCCTATAGCGGGAGGGCCCAATGAGCAGTTCTTC.

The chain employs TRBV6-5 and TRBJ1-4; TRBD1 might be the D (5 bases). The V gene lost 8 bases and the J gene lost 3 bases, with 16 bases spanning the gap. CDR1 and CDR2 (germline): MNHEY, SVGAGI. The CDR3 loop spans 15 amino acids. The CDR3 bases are TGTGCCAGCGTTCCCCCCGGGACCGCTAATGAAAAACTGTTTTTT. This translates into CASVPPGTANEKLFF.

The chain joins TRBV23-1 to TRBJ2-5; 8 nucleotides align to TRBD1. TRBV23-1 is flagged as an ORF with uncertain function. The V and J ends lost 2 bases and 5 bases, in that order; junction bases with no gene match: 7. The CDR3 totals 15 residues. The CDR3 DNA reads TGCGCCAGCAGTCAAGAGACAGGGGATGCGGAGACCCAGTACTTC. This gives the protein CASSQETGDAETQYF.

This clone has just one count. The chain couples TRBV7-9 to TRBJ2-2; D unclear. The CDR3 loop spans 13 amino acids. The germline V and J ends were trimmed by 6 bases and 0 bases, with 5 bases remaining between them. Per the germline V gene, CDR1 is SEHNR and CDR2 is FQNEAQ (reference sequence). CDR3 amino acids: CASSSTNTGELFF. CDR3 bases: TGTGCCAGCAGTTCTACGAACACCGGGGAGCTGTTTTTT.

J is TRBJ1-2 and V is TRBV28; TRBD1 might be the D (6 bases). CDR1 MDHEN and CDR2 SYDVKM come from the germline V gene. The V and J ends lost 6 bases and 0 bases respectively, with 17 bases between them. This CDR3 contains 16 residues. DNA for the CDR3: TGTGCCAGCAGCCTTTCAGGGGTGGGAGCTAACTATGGCTACACCTTC. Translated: CASSLSGVGANYGYTF.

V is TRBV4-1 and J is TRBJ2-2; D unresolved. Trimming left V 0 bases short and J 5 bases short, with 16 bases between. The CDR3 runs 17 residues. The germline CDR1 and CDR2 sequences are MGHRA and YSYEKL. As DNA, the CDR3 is TGCGCCAGCAGCCAAGAGATCCCGGTGTTGTGGACCGGGGAGCTGTTTTTT. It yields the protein CASSQEIPVLWTGELFF.

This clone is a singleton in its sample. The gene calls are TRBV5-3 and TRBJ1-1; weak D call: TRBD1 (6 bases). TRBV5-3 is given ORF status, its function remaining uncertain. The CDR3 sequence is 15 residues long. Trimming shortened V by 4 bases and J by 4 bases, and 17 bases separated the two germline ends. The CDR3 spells CARSPGARDPTEAFF. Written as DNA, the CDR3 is TGTGCCAGAAGCCCGGGGGCCAGGGATCCCACTGAAGCTTTCTTT.

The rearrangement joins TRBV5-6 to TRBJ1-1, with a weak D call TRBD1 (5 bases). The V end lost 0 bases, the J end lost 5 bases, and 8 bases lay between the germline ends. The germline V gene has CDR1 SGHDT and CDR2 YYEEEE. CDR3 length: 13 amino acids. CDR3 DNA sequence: TGTGCCAGCAGCTTGGGGAGGGGAACTGAAGCTTTCTTT. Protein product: CASSLGRGTEAFF. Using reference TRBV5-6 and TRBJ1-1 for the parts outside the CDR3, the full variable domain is DAGVTQSPTHLIKTRGQQVTLRCSPKSGHDTVSWYQQALGQGPQFIFQYYEEEERQRGNFPDRFSGHQFPNYSSELNVNALLLGDSALYLCASSLGRGTEAFFGQGTRLTVV.

CDR3 bases: TGTGCCAGCAGGCATACAGGGGAGGATACTGAAGCTTTCTTT. This codes for CASRHTGEDTEAFF. The chain links TRBV6-5 to TRBJ1-1, with 7 bases matching TRBD1. CDR3 size: 14 residues. The germline V gene encodes CDR1 MNHEY and CDR2 SVGAGI. V was pared by 6 bases and J by 5 bases, with 9 bases of the junction left unmatched.

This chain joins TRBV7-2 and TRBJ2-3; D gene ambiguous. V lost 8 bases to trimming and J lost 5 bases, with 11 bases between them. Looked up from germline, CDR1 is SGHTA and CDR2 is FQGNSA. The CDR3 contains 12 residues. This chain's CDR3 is CASSPGGDTQYF. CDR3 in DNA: TGTGCCAGCTCCCCCGGCGGAGATACGCAGTATTTT.

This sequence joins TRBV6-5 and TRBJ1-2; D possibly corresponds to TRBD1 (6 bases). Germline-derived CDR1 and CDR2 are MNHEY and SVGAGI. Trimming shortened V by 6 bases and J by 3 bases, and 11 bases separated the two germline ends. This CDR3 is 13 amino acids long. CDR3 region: CASSRDTYYGYTF. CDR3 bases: TGTGCCAGCAGCCGGGACACTTACTATGGCTACACCTTC.

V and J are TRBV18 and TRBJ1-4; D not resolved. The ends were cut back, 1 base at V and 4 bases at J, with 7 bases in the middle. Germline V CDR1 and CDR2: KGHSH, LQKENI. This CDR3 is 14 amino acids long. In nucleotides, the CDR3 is TGTGCCAGCTCACCACGGCAATTTAATGAAAAACTGTTTTTT. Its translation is CASSPRQFNEKLFF.

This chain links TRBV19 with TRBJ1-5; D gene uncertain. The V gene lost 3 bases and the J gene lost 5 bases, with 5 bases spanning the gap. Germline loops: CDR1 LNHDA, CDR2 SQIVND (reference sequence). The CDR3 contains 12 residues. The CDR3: CASSIGDQPQHF. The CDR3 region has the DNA TGTGCCAGTAGTATTGGCGATCAGCCCCAGCATTTT.